This is a list of T cell receptor beta chains from one sample in a study of neoadjuvant anti-PD-1 for oral cavity cancer. Libraries were prepared by immunoSEQ multiplex PCR; TCRdb keeps only in-frame clonotypes and omits some of them. Among over 11,000 clones listed, 60% to 75% were seen once. Specimen: PBMCs, collected after nivolumab (anti-PD-1) treatment. These receptor sequences come from a person between 40 and 85 years old with oral cavity squamous cell carcinoma. Each CDR3 is given with its conserved first and last residue. A D gene is named only where the DNA matches it firmly. Size is stated for part of the rows, as once, few or many counts, or as a class when the clone is expanded.

D	size	V	J	length	DNA	CDR3
.	.	TRBV12-5	TRBJ1-1	16	TGTGCTAGTGGTTTGGTACTTCAGGGGATAAACACTGAAGCTTTCTTT	CASGLVLQGINTEAFF
.	.	TRBV7-8	TRBJ2-3	12	TGTGCCAGCAGCTTAGCTGCAGATACGCAGTATTTT	CASSLAADTQYF
.	.	TRBV7-8	TRBJ2-6	17	TGTGCCAGCAGCCCCCTCCCGCCCCGCTCTGGGGCCAACGTCCTGACTTTC	CASSPLPPRSGANVLTF
TRBD2	few	TRBV4-1	TRBJ2-7	16	TGCGCCAGCAGCCAACTAGCGGTCCTTAGCTCCTACGAGCAGTACTTC	CASSQLAVLSSYEQYF
.	.	TRBV7-8	TRBJ2-1	14	TGTGCCAGCAGCTTAGGTAGGGGAGGATATGAGCAGTTCTTC	CASSLGRGGYEQFF
.	.	TRBV7-2	TRBJ2-7	11	TGTGCCAGCAGCTTGTTCGGCGAGCAGTACTTC	CASSLFGEQYF
TRBD1	.	TRBV5-1	TRBJ2-7	14	TGCGCCAGCAGCTTTGGGGGGACAGGGGTCGAGCAGTACTTC	CASSFGGTGVEQYF
.	.	TRBV5-8	TRBJ2-3	18	TGTGCCAGCAGCTTGGGATTAGGGGCACTAACTAGCACAGATACGCAGTATTTT	CASSLGLGALTSTDTQYF
TRBD1	.	TRBV27	TRBJ1-5	15	TGTGCCAGCAGTTTATTTTCGACAGGGAAAGGGCCCCAGCATTTT	CASSLFSTGKGPQHF
.	.	TRBV19	TRBJ1-1	14	TGTGCCAGTAGTGAACACTATTTGAACACTGAAGCTTTCTTT	CASSEHYLNTEAFF
TRBD1	.	TRBV9	TRBJ1-4	16	TGTGCCAGCAGCGTAGAAGGAACAGGGGAGGGGGAAAAACTGTTTTTT	CASSVEGTGEGEKLFF
TRBD2	.	TRBV6-4	TRBJ2-1	16	TGTGCCAGCAGTGAAGGTAGCGGGACCCTCTACAATGAGCAGTTCTTC	CASSEGSGTLYNEQFF
.	.	TRBV6-5	TRBJ2-6	16	TGTGCCAGCAGTTACGACAGACGCTCTGGGGCCAACGTCCTGACTTTC	CASSYDRRSGANVLTF
.	.	TRBV5-5	TRBJ2-5	15	TGTGCCAGCAGCTTTGGCCCAGGGGGGCAAGAGACCCAGTACTTC	CASSFGPGGQETQYF
.	few	TRBV5-1	TRBJ2-7	16	TGCGCCAGCAGCTTGGGCGGTCCGAAAACAGCCTACGAGCAGTACTTC	CASSLGGPKTAYEQYF
.	.	TRBV5-1	TRBJ1-2	15	TGCGCCAGCAGCTTCCTTGGGCTCCCTAACTATGGCTACACCTTC	CASSFLGLPNYGYTF